These 6 T cell receptor beta chains share one sample of origin, sequenced in a study of T cells in Graves' hyperthyroidism and ophthalmopathy. Amplification of TCR beta CDR3 regions used RNA as the template. When the TCR CDR3 underwent first-round RT-PCR, the HTBI primer set was used. TCRdb re-called the multiplex PCR reads with MiXCR, one entry per CDR3 protein. This table has around 560,000 distinct CDR3 sequences, approximately 15% appearing once. Material: blood. Every receptor here comes from a woman younger than 35 with Graves' hyperthyroidism.

The V call is TRBV6-1, the J call TRBJ2-1; D remains ambiguous. From germline, CDR1 is MNHNS and CDR2 SASEGT. The CDR3 length is 13 residues. V was pared by 5 bases and J by 6 bases, with 11 bases between. The DNA of the CDR3 is TGTGCCAGCAGTTCGCCGCGAGGCAATGAGCAGTTCTTC. Its protein is CASSSPRGNEQFF.

This clonotype turned up a few times. This chain connects TRBV29-1 to TRBJ2-4, with D possibly being TRBD1 or TRBD2 (6 bases each). CDR3 length equals 13 residues. Trimming stripped 5 bases from V and 0 bases from J, with 8 bases between. The germline V gene encodes CDR1 SQVTM and CDR2 ANQGSEA. As DNA, the CDR3 is TGCAGCGTTCGGGGGCTAGCCAAAAACATTCAGTACTTC. Translation: CSVRGLAKNIQYF.

This clonotype was seen repeatedly, ten times or more. The chain couples TRBV12-3 or TRBV12-4 to TRBJ2-1; 9 bases fit TRBD1. The V and J ends lost 1 base and 0 bases, in that order; junction bases with no gene match: 4. The CDR3 covers 17 residues. This CDR3 is CASSLGDRVFSYNEQFF. Here the CDR3 DNA reads TGTGCCAGCAGTTTAGGGGACAGGGTTTTCTCCTACAATGAGCAGTTCTTC.

V usage is TRBV5-4 and J usage is TRBJ2-1; 9 nucleotides line up with TRBD2. There are 17 residues in the CDR3. Germline lookup yields CDR1 SGHNT and CDR2 YYREEE (reference sequence). The V segment lost 5 bases and the J segment 0 bases; nucleotides outside the gene matches: 9. DNA of the CDR3: TGTGCCAGCAGTTCCGCGGGGGGGCGAAGCTCCTACAATGAGCAGTTCTTC. It translates to CASSSAGGRSSYNEQFF. Looking up the rest from reference TRBV5-4 and TRBJ2-1 gives the full variable domain: ETGVTQSPTHLIKTRGQQVTLRCSSQSGHNTVSWYQQALGQGPQFIFQYYREEENGRGNFPPRFSGLQFPNYSSELNVNALELDDSALYLCASSSAGGRSSYNEQFFGPGTRLTVL.

This clonotype was observed a few times. The rearrangement joins TRBV12-3 or TRBV12-4 to TRBJ1-2, with TRBD1 matching over 9 bases. This CDR3 spans 13 amino acids. The V and J ends lost 2 bases and 8 bases, in that order; junction bases with no gene match: 3. This CDR3 is CASSLYRGQGYTF. CDR3 sequence (DNA): TGTGCCAGCAGTTTATACAGGGGGCAAGGCTACACCTTC.

This clonotype was recorded many times. V is TRBV20-1 and J is TRBJ2-1, with 13 bases identical to TRBD2. The length of the CDR3 is 15 residues. Germline CDR1 and CDR2: DFQATT and SNEGSKA (reference sequence). The junction had 4 bases not matched to a gene; V was cut back by 3 bases and J by 5 bases. CDR3 protein: CSASDGTSGNNEQFF. DNA of the CDR3: TGCAGTGCTAGTGACGGGACTAGCGGGAACAATGAGCAGTTCTTC.